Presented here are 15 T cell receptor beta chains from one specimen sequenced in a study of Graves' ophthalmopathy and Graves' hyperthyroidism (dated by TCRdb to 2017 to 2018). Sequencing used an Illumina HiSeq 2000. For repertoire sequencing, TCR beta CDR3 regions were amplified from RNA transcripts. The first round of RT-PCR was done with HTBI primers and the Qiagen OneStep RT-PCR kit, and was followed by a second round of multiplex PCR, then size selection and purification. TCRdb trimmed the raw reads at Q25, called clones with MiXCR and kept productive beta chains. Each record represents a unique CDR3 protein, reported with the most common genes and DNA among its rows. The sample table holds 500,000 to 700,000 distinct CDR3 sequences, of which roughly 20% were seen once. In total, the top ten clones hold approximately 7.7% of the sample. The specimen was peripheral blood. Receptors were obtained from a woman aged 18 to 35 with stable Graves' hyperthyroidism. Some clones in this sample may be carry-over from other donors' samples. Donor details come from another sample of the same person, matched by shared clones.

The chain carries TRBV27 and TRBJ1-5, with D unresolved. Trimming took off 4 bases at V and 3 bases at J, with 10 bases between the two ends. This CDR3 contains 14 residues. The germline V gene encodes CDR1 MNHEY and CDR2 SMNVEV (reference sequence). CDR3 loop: CASSSNSFNQPQHF. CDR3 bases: TGTGCCAGCAGTTCCAACAGTTTCAATCAGCCCCAGCATTTT.

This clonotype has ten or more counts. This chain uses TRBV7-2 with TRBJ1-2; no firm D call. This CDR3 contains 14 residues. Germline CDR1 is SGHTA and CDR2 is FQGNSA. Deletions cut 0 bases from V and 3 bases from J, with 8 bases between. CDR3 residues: CASSLARQDYGYTF. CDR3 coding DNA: TGTGCCAGCAGCTTAGCTAGGCAGGACTATGGCTACACCTTC.

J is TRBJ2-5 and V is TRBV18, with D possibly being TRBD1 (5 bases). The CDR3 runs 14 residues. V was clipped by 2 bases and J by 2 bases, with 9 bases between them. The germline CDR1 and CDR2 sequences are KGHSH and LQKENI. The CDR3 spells CASSPRQRQETQYF. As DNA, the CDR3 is TGTGCCAGCTCACCAAGACAGAGACAAGAGACCCAGTACTTC.

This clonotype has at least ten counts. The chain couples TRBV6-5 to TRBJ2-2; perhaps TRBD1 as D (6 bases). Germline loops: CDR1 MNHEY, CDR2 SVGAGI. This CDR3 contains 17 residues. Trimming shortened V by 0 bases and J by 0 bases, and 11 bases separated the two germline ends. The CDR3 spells CASSYSGDNANTGELFF. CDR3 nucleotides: TGTGCCAGCAGTTACTCAGGGGACAACGCGAACACCGGGGAGCTGTTTTTT.

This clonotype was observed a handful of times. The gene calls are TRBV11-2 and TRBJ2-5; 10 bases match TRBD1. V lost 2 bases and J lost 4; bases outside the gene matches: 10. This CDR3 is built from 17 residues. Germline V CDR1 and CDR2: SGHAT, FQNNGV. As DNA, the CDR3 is TGTGCCAGCAGCTTAAGGTTTGGGACAGGGGCGGGAGAGACCCAGTACTTC. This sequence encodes CASSLRFGTGAGETQYF.

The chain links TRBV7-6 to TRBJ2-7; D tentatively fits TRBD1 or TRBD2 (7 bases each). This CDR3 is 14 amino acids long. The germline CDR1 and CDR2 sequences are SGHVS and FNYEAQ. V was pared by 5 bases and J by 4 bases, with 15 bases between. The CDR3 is CASSNRGGGYEQYF. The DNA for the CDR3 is TGTGCCAGCAGCAACAGGGGCGGGGGTTACGAGCAGTACTTC.

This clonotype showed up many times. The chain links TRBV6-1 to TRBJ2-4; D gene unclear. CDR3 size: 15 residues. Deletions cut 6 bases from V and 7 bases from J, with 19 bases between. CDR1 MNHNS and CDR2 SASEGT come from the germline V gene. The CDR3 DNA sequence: TGTGCCAGCAGATGGACCCCCGACTTAATCAACATTCAGTACTTC. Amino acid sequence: CASRWTPDLINIQYF.

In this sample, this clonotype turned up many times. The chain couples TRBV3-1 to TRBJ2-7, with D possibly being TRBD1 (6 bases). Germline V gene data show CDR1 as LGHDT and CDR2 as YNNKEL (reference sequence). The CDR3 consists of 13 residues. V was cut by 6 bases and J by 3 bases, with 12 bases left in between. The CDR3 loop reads CASRYRDNYEQYF. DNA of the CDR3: TGTGCCAGCAGGTACCGGGACAACTACGAGCAGTACTTC.

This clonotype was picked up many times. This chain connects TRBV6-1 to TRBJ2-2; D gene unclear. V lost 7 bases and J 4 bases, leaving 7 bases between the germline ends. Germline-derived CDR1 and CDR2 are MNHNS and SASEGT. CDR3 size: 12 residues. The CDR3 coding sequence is TGTGCCAGCACCCCGGGCACCGGGGAGCTGTTTTTT. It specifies CASTPGTGELFF.

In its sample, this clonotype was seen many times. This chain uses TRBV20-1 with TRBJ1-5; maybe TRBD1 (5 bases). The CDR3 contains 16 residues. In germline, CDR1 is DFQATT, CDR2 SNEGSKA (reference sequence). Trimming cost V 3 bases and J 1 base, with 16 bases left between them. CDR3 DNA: TGCAGTGCTAGGAGGGACGGCGGGCGGAGCAATCAGCCCCAGCATTTT. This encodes CSARRDGGRSNQPQHF.

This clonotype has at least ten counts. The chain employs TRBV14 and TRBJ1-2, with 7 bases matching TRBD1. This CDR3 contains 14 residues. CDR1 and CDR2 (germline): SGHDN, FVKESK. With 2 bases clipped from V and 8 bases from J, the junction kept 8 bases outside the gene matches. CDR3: CASSQSGTAIGYTF. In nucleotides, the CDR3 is TGTGCCAGCAGCCAAAGCGGGACAGCCATAGGCTACACCTTC.

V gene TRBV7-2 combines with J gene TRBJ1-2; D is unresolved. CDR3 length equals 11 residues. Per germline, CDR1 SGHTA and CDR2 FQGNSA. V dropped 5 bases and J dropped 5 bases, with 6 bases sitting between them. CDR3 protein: CASSPLYGYTF. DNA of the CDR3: TGTGCCAGCAGCCCCCTGTATGGCTACACCTTC.

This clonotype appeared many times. The CDR3 bases are TGTGCCAGCAGTGTGAAGAGTCCGGGTCAGCCCCAGCATTTT. Amino acids: CASSVKSPGQPQHF. This chain joins TRBV2 and TRBJ1-5; D uncertain. Germline-derived CDR1 and CDR2 are SNHLY and FYNNEI. The length of the CDR3 is 14 residues. The V end was cut by 4 bases, the J end by 6 bases, with 13 bases between.

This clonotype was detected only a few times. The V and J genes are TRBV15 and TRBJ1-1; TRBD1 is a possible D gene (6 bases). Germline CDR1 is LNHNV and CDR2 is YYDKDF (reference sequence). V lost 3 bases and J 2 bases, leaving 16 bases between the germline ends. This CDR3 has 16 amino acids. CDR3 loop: CATSRGLQGLNTEAFF. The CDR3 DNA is TGTGCCACCAGCAGGGGATTACAGGGACTAAACACTGAAGCTTTCTTT.

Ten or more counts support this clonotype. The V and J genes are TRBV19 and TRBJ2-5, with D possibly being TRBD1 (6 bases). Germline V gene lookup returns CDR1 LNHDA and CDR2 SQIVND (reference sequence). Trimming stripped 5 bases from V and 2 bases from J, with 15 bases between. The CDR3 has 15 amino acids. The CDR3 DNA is TGTGCCAGTAGTCAGGTCGGGACATCGCAAGAGACCCAGTACTTC. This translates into CASSQVGTSQETQYF.